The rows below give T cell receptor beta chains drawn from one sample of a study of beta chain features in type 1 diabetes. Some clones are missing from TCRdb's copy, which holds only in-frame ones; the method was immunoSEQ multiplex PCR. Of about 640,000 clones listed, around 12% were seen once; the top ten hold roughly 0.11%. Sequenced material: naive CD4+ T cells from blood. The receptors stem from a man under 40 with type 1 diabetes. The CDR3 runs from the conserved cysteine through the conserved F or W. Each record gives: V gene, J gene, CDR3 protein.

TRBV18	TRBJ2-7	CASSPPGGSYEQYF
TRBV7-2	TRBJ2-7	CASSLVPESYEQYF
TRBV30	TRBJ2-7	CAWERGRTGIYTYEQYF
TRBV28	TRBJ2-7	CASSLGGSSSYEQYF
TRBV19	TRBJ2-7	CASSVTGAYEQYF
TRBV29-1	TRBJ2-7	CSVRASGYEQYF
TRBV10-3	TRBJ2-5	CATRRGGGQETQYF
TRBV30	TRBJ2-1	CAWSSGGAWPQFF
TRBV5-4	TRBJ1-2	CASSSLTGNGYTF
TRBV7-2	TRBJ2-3	CASSLAHTDTQYF
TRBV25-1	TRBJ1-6	CASGGSGSPLHF
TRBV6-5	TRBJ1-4	CASSRSRTREKLFF
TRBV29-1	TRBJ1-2	CSVGRQGENRGYTF
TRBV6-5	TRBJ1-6	CASSTTGRNSPLHF
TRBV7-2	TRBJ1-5	CASSFDSLYSNQPQHF
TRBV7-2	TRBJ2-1	CASSFEAGGPIGEQFF
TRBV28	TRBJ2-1	CASTKAGVSSYNEQFF
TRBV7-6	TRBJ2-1	CASSSPGGHSSYNEQFF
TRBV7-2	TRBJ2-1	CASSLVKGLAGAYNEQFF
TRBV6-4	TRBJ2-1	CASTRRGNEQFF
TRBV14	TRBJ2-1	CASSLQGVWLGEQFF
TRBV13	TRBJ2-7	CASSLLQGTYEQYF
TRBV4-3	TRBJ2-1	CASSQDQGLEQFF
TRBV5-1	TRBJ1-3	CASRNDRGPGNTIYF
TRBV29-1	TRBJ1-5	CSVELGENQPQHF
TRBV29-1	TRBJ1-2	CSAAGGPAGRNYGYTF
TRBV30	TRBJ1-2	CAWGPGTAYGYTF
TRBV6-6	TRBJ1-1	CASSYAMNTEAFF
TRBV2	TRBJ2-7	CASSEERSSYEQYF
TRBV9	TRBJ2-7	CASSVGPGTPYEQYF
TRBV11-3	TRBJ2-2	CASSYPGGLAPGELFF
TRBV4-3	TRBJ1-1	CASSLRPGGNTEAFF
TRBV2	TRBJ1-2	CASTRQGSGYTF
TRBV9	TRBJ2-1	CASSASGNSYNEQFF
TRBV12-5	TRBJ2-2	CASGLGAGNTGELFF
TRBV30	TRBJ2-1	CAWSPPGLAGGIWFF
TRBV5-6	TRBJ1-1	CASSLVGTEAFF
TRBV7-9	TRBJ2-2	CASSLDRTDDGELFF
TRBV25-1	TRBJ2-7	CASSGAGAAYEQYF
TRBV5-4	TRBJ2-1	CASSSSPGTKYNEQFF
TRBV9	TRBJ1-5	CASSVEGGQPQHF
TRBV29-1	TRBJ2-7	CSVTNQVHEQYF
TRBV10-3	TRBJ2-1	CAISDKASGGYNEQFF
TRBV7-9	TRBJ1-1	CASSSQGAENTEAFF
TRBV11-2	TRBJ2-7	CASSLDPWQPWEQYF
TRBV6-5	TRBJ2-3	CASSRKFSTDTQYF
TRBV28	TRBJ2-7	CASSSPPGGDSYEQYF
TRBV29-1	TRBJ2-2	CSGGDGTGELFF
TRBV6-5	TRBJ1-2	CASSYGQNYGYTF
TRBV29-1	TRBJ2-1	CSVPGLLYNEQFF
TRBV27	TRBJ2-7	CASRDFDSYEQYF
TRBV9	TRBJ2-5	CASSVALHEVETQYF
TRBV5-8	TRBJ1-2	CASSLDRYYGYTF